The clone carrying this T cell receptor (beta chain) was recorded many times. Its antigen is still unknown. This sample was taken from a study of glioma-infiltrating T cells. Amplification of TCR alpha and beta CDR3 regions from RNA used iRepertoire nested multiplex PCR. One entry per CDR3 protein results from TCRdb running MiXCR on the multiplex PCR reads. Among about 93,000 distinct CDR3 sequences listed, about 37% were seen once. Findings and limits, study-wide: Non-neoplastic patients had below-expected tissue-blood divergence, while all gliomas exceeded expectation.

The germline V and J ends were trimmed by 4 bases and 7 bases, with 19 bases remaining between them. This CDR3 has 15 residues. CDR1 is MNHEY, CDR2 SMNVEV, per germline (reference sequence). The TCR was taken from a human donor with low-grade glioma or glioblastoma, undergoing nonglioma brain surgery, or in good health (not recorded which). This sequence joins TRBV27 and TRBJ1-2; D remains unclear. The sequenced sample was glioma tissue, nonneoplastic brain tissue, or PBMCs (not recorded which). The CDR3 nucleotides are TGTGCCAGCAGTTCGACGAGCGAGTGGGTTAGTGGCTACACCTTC. This gives the protein CASSSTSEWVSGYTF.